This T cell receptor (beta chain) derives from a study of beta chain features in type 1 diabetes. Across the study: Researchers looked at over 100,000,000 sorted cells across all samples. Findings and caveats of the study: Moderate but significant shortening of TCRB CDR3s was recorded in all four CD4+ subsets from Type 1 diabetes patients.

As regards this clone: Antigen specificity is unknown.

Expressed TCRB transcripts were sequenced after all isolated RNA was converted to cDNA. Assay: immunoSEQ multiplex PCR; the TCRdb copy retains only in-frame clones and omits some. Here the sample spans approximately 260,000 clones, around 21% being singletons. Trimming took 0 bases from V and 4 from J; bases not matched to a gene: 8. Per germline, CDR1 LGHNA and CDR2 YSLEER. The CDR3 has 17 amino acids. The chain employs TRBV4-3 and TRBJ1-4, with 7 bases lining up with TRBD1. Sequencing used naive CD4+ T cells from blood. This clonotype originated in a woman between 35 and 50 years old with type 1 diabetes. The DNA for the CDR3 is TGCGCCAGCAGCCAAGATCCGCGGACAGGCTTTAATGAAAAACTGTTTTTT. Protein product: CASSQDPRTGFNEKLFF.